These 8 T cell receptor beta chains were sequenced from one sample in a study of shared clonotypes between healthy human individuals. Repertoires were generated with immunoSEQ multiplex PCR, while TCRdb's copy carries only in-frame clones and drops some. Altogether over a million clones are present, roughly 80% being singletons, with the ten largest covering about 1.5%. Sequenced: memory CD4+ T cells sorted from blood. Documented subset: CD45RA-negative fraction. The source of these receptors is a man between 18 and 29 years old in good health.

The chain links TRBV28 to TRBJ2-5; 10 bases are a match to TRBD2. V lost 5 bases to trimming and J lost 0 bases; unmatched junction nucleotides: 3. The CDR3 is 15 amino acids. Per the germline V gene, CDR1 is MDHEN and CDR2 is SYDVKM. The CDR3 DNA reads TGTGCCAGCAGTGCTAGCGGGGGAAACCAAGAGACCCAGTACTTC. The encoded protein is CASSASGGNQETQYF.

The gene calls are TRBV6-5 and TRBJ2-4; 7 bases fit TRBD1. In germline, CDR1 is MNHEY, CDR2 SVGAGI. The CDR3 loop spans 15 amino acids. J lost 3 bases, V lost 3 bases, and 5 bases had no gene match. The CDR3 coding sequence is TGTGCCAGCAGTTATGACAGGGATGTCAAAAACATTCAGTACTTC. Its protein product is CASSYDRDVKNIQYF.

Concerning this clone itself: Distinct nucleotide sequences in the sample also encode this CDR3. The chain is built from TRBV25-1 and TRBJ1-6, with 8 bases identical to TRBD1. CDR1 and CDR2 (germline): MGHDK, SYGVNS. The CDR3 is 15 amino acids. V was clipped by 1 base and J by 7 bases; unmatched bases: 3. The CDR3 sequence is CASSESRQGNSPLHF. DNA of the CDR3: TGTGCCAGCAGTGAATCACGACAGGGGAATTCACCCCTCCACTTT.

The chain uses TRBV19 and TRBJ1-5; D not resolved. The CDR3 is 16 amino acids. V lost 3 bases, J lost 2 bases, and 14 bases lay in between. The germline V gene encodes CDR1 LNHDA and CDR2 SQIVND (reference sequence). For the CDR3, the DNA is TGTGCCAGTAGTATTTTAGGGCAGTTGGGCAATCAGCCCCAGCATTTT. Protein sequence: CASSILGQLGNQPQHF.

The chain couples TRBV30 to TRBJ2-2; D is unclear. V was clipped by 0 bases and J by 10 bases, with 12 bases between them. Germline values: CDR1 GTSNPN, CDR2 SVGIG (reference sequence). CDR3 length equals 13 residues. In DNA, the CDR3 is TGTGCCTGGAGTGTACCCGTGAAGAAGGAGCTGTTTTTT. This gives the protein CAWSVPVKKELFF. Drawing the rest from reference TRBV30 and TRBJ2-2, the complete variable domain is SQTIHQWPATLVQPVGSPLSLECTVEGTSNPNLYWYRQAAGRGLQLLFYSVGIGQISSEVPQNLSASRPQDRQFILSSKKLLLSDSGFYLCAWSVPVKKELFFGEGSRLTVL.

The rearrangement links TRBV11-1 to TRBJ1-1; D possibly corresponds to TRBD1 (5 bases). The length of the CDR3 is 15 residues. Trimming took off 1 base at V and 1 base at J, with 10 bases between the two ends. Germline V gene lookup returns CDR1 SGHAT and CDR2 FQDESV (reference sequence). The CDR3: CASSLGAGQNTEAFF. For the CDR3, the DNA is TGTGCCAGCAGCTTAGGCGCGGGGCAGAACACTGAAGCTTTCTTT. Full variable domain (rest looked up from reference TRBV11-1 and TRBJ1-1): EAEVAQSPRYKITEKSQAVAFWCDPISGHATLYWYRQILGQGPELLVQFQDESVVDDSQLPKDRFSAERLKGVDSTLKIQPAELGDSAMYLCASSLGAGQNTEAFFGQGTRLTVV.

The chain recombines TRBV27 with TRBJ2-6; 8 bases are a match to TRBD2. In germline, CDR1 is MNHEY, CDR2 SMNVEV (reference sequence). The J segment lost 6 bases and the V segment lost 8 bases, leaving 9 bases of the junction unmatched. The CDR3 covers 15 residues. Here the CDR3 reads CASSDAAGVANVLTF. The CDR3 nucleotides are TGTGCCAGCTCGGACGCAGCGGGAGTGGCCAACGTCCTGACTTTC.

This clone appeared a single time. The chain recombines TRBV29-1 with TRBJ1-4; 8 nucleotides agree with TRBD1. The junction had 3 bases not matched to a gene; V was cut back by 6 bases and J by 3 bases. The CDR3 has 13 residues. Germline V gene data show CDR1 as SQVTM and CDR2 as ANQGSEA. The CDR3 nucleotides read TGCAGCGTAAACAGGGGGGCTAATGAAAAACTGTTTTTT. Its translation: CSVNRGANEKLFF.